This T cell receptor beta chain emerged from a study of CD8+ T cells in alopecia areata. At least ten counts were recorded for this clone. The antigen is undetermined. Germline and genes here are mouse. The missing CDR3 end, 4 residues past where the read stops, is filled in from the germline J gene. Following extraction, RNA underwent reverse transcription to cDNA, which served as the sequencing template. The data were produced by immunoSEQ multiplex PCR, yet TCRdb's version contains in-frame clones alone and is incomplete. The sample yields approximately 300,000 clones, without any singletons. Study-level points and caveats: Across lesional scalp, and particularly alopecia totalis/universalis, clonality surpassed that of normal scalp.

CDR3 length: 17 amino acids. The trim removed 1 base at V and 3 bases at J, leaving 6 bases unmatched. Germline values: CDR1 SGHDT, CDR2 FRDEAV. Scientists pooled cutaneous lymph node cells and sorted them on CD4, CD8alpha, NKG2D, NKG2ACE and other markers. The source is a C3H/HeJ mouse with alopecia areata. The strain is characterized by the MHC haplotype H2-k. This rearrangement joins TRBV14 to TRBJ2-2; TRBD2 aligns across 10 bases. The source material was CD4+ T cells sorted from a lymph node. The CDR3 DNA, read in part, is TGTGCCAGCAGTTTCGCGGCTGGGGGGGCCGACACCGGG. This gives the protein CASSFAAGGADTG. The CDR3 reads in full as CASSFAAGGADTGQLYF.